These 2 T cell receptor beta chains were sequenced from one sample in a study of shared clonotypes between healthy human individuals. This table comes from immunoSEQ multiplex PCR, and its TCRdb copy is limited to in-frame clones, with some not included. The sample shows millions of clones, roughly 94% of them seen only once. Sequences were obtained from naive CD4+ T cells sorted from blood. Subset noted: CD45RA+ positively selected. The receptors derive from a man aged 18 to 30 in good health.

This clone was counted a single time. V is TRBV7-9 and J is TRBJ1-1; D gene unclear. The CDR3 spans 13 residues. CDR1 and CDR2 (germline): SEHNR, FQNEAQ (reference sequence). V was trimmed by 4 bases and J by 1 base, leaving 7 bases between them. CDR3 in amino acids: CASSSSANTEAFF. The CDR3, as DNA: TGTGCCAGCAGCTCCTCAGCGAACACTGAAGCTTTCTTT. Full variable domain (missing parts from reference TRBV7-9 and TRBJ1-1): DTGVSQNPRHKITKRGQNVTFRCDPISEHNRLYWYRQTLGQGPEFLTYFQNEAQLEKSRLLSDRFSAERPKGSFSTLEIQRTEQGDSAMYLCASSSSANTEAFFGQGTRLTVV.

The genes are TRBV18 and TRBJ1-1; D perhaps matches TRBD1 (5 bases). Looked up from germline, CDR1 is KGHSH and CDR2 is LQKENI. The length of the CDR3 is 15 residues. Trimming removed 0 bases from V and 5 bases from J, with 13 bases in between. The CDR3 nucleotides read TGTGCCAGCTCACCACCGAGGGGATTGCTTACTGAAGCTTTCTTT. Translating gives CASSPPRGLLTEAFF.